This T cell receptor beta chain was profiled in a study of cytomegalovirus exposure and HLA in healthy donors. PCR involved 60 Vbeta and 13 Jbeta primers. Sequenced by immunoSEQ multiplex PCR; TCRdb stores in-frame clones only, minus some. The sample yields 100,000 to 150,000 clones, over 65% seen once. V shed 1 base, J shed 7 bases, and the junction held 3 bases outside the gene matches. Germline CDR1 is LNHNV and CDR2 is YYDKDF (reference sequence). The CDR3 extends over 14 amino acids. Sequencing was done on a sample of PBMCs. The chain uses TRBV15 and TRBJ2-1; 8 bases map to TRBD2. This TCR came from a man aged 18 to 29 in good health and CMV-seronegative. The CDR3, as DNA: TGTGCCACCAGCAGAGCGGGGGGGGGAAATGAGCAGTTCTTC. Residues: CATSRAGGGNEQFF. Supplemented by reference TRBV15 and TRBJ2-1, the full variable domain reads DAMVIQNPRYQVTQFGKPVTLSCSQTLNHNVMYWYQQKSSQAPKLLFHYYDKDFNNEADTPDNFQSRRPNTSFCFLDIRSPGLGDTAMYLCATSRAGGGNEQFFGPGTRLTVL.